This T cell receptor (beta chain) is drawn from a study of cytomegalovirus exposure and HLA in healthy donors. General study findings and limits: In a later analysis, parvovirus B19, influenza, CMV and Epstein-Barr virus appeared linked to several top co-occurrence clusters. For presence/absence analyses, sequencing depth was assumed to be roughly uniform across donors. DRB1 showed the most TCR associations and HLA-C the fewest in a later analysis, as rates varied by HLA locus. For TCR beta chains, V- and J-gene trimming was later linked to a missense DCLRE1C variant.

The study ran its PCR with 60 Vbeta and 13 Jbeta primers. The data were produced by immunoSEQ multiplex PCR, yet TCRdb's version contains in-frame clones alone and is incomplete. There are under 110,000 clones in the sample; around 80% occur only once, and roughly 6.5% lies in the top ten. A word on this clone: The antigen remains unidentified.

The specimen sequenced was PBMCs. This receptor was obtained from a woman between 50 and 59 years old in good health and CMV-seropositive.

The CDR3 here is CASSRDFEETQYF. The CDR3 DNA is TGTGCCAGCAGTAGGGACTTTGAAGAGACCCAGTACTTC. This sequence joins TRBV7-2 and TRBJ2-5; tentative D call: TRBD2 (6 bases). V gave up 6 bases and J gave up 3 bases, with 11 bases separating them. CDR1 SGHTA and CDR2 FQGNSA come from the germline V gene. The CDR3 sequence is 13 residues long.